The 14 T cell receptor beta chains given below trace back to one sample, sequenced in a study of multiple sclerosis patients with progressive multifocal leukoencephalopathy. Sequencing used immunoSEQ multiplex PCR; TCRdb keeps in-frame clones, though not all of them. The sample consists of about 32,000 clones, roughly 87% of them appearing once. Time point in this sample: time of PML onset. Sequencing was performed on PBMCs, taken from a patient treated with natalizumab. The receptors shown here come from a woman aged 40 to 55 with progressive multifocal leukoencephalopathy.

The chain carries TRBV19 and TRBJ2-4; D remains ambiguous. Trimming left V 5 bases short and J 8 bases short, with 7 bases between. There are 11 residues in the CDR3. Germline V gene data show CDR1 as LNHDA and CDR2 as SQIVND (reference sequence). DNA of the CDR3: TGTGCCAGTAGTTTCCTCGACATTCAGTACTTC. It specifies CASSFLDIQYF.

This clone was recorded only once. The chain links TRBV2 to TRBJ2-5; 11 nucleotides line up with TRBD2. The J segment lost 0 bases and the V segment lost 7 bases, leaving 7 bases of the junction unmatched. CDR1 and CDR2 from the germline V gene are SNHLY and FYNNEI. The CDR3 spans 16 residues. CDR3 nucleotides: TGTGCCAGCAAGATAGGGACTAGCGGTAACCAAGAGACCCAGTACTTC. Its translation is CASKIGTSGNQETQYF.

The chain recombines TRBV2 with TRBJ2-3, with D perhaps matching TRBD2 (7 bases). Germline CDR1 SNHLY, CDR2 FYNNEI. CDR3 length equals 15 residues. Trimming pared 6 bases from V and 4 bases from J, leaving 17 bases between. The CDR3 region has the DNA TGTGCCAGCAGCCAAGGCACAGGGAGGGCAGATACGCAGTATTTT. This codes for CASSQGTGRADTQYF.

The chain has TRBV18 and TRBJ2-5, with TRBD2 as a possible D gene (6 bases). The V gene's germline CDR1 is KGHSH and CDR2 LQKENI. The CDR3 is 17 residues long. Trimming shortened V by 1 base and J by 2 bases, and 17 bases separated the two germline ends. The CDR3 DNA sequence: TGTGCCAGCTCACCACAAATATTAGCGGAGATTCAAGAGACCCAGTACTTC. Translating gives CASSPQILAEIQETQYF.

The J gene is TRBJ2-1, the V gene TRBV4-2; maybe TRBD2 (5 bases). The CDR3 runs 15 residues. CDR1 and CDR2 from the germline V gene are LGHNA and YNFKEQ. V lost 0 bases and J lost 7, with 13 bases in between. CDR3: CASSQDVLPGNEQFF. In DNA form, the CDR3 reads TGTGCCAGCAGCCAAGATGTGCTGCCGGGGAATGAGCAGTTCTTC.

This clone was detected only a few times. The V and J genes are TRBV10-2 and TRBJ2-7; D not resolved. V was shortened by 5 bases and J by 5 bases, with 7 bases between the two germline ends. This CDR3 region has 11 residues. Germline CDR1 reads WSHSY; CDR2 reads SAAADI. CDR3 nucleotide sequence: TGCGCCAGCAGTCCAGATCACGAGCAGTACTTC. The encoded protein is CASSPDHEQYF.

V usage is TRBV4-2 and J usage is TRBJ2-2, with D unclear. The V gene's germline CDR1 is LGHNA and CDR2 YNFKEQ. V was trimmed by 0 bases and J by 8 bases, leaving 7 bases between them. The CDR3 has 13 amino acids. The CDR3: CASSQEGGGELFF. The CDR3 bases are TGTGCCAGCAGCCAAGAGGGTGGAGGGGAGCTGTTTTTT.

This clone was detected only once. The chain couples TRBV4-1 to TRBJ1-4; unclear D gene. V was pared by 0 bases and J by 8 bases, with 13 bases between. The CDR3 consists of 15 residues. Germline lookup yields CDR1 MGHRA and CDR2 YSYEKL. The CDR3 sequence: CASSQDRGYSEKLFF. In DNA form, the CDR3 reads TGCGCCAGCAGCCAAGATCGGGGTTACTCCGAAAAACTGTTTTTT.

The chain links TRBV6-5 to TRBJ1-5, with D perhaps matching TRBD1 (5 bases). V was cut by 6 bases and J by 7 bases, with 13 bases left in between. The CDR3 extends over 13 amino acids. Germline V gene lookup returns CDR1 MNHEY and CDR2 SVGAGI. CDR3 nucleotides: TGTGCCAGCAGCAGACAGCAGAACCAGCCCCAGCATTTT. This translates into CASSRQQNQPQHF.

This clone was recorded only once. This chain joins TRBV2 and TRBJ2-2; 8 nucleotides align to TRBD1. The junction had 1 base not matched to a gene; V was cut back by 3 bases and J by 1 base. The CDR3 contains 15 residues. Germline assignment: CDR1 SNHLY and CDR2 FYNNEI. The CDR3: CASSETGENTGELFF. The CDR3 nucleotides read TGTGCCAGCAGTGAGACAGGGGAGAACACCGGGGAGCTGTTTTTT.

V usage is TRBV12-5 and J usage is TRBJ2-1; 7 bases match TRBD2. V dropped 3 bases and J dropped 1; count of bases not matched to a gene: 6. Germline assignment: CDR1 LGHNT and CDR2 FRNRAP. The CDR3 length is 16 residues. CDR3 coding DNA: TGTGCTAGTGGTTTTGATACGGGAGGATCCTACAATGAGCAGTTCTTC. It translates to CASGFDTGGSYNEQFF.

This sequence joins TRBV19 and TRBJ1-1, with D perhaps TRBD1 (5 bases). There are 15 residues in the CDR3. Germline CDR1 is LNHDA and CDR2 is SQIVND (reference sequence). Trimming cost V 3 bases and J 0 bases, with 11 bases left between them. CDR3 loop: CASSIQGELNTEAFF. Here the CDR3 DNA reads TGTGCCAGTAGTATCCAGGGCGAGTTGAACACTGAAGCTTTCTTT.

The CDR3 DNA follows: TGTGCCAGCAGCCGACCGCAGGATTACCCGAGGAATGAGCAGTTCTTC. It yields the protein CASSRPQDYPRNEQFF. The chain recombines TRBV28 with TRBJ2-1; D gene unclear. The germline V and J ends were trimmed by 6 bases and 7 bases, with 22 bases remaining between them. Looked up from germline, CDR1 is MDHEN and CDR2 is SYDVKM. The CDR3 sequence is 16 residues long. Supplemented by reference TRBV28 and TRBJ2-1, the full variable domain reads DVKVTQSSRYLVKRTGEKVFLECVQDMDHENMFWYRQDPGLGLRLIYFSYDVKMKEKGDIPEGYSVSREKKERFSLILESASTNQTSMYLCASSRPQDYPRNEQFFGPGTRLTVL.

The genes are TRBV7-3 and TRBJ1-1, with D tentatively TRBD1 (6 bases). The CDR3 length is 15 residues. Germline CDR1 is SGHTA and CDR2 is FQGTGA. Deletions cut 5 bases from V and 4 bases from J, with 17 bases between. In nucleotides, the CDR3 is TGTGCCAGCAGCCTTGATACGGGGGCGGGCACTGAAGCTTTCTTT. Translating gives CASSLDTGAGTEAFF. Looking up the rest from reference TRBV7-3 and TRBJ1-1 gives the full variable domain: GAGVSQTPSNKVTEKGKYVELRCDPISGHTALYWYRQSLGQGPEFLIYFQGTGAADDSGLPNDRFFAVRPEGSVSTLKIQRTERGDSAVYLCASSLDTGAGTEAFFGQGTRLTVV.